What follows are 32 T cell receptor beta chains derived from one specimen sequenced in a study of T cells in Graves' hyperthyroidism and ophthalmopathy. Template material for amplifying TCR beta CDR3 regions consisted of RNA transcripts. HTBI primers were employed in a first-round RT-PCR of the TCR CDR3. TCRdb processed the multiplex PCR reads anew with MiXCR; each CDR3 protein has one entry. Of approximately 700,000 distinct CDR3 sequences listed, around 17% are singletons. Material for sequencing was blood. The receptors originated from a man younger than 30 with Graves' hyperthyroidism.

This clonotype was seen a few times. The chain employs TRBV20-1 and TRBJ1-1; TRBD1 agrees at 10 bases. CDR3 size: 18 residues. V dropped 0 bases and J dropped 3; count of bases not matched to a gene: 13. Germline V gives CDR1 DFQATT, CDR2 SNEGSKA (reference sequence). Written as DNA, the CDR3 is TGCAGTGCTAGAGATCCCCCTGGGGGGGACAGGGGCCACACTGAAGCTTTCTTT. This translates into CSARDPPGGDRGHTEAFF.

This clonotype was seen ten or more times. This chain connects TRBV30 to TRBJ2-1; D gene unclear. The CDR3 length is 11 residues. Germline V CDR1 and CDR2: GTSNPN, SVGIG (reference sequence). The ends were cut back, 8 bases at V and 8 bases at J, with 13 bases in the middle. The CDR3 sequence is CAGLRIDEQFF. The CDR3 bases are TGTGCCGGTTTGAGGATCGATGAGCAGTTCTTC.

This chain uses TRBV6-2 or TRBV6-3 with TRBJ1-2; 9 nucleotides match TRBD1. Germline CDR1 MNHEY, CDR2 SVGEGT. The CDR3 sequence is 18 residues long. J lost 0 bases, V lost 5 bases, and 13 bases had no gene match. This CDR3 is CASSTRTGTGIPNYGYTF. As DNA, the CDR3 is TGTGCCAGCAGTACCAGAACCGGGACAGGGATTCCTAACTATGGCTACACCTTC.

This clonotype occurred a few times. The V and J genes are TRBV19 and TRBJ1-2, with a weak D call TRBD1 (5 bases). Germline-derived CDR1 and CDR2 are LNHDA and SQIVND (reference sequence). There are 15 residues in the CDR3. Trimming pared 5 bases from V and 2 bases from J, leaving 15 bases between. This CDR3 reads CASSLSGGVNYGYTF. The CDR3 nucleotides read TGTGCCAGTAGTCTATCCGGGGGGGTGAACTATGGCTACACCTTC.

The CDR3 DNA reads TGTGCCAGCCTCCTTGGGCAGGGCTTGAACACTGAAGCTTTCTTT. Translated: CASLLGQGLNTEAFF. The chain joins TRBV6-1 to TRBJ1-1, with D possibly being TRBD1 (5 bases). V dropped 8 bases and J dropped 0 bases, with 16 bases sitting between them. Germline V gives CDR1 MNHNS, CDR2 SASEGT. The CDR3 is 15 residues long.

This clonotype has at least ten counts. The V gene is TRBV18, the J gene TRBJ2-7; D remains ambiguous. With 4 bases removed from V and 2 bases from J, the gap between germline ends came to 9 bases. Germline V gene sequence: CDR1 KGHSH, CDR2 LQKENI. The CDR3 has 13 amino acids. This chain's CDR3 is CASSRGVTYEQYF. The CDR3 DNA is TGTGCCAGCTCACGTGGCGTTACCTACGAGCAGTACTTC. The full variable domain, rest sourced from reference TRBV18 and TRBJ2-7, is NAGVMQNPRHLVRRRGQEARLRCSPMKGHSHVYWYRQLPEEGLKFMVYLQKENIIDESGMPKERFSAEFPKEGPSILRIQQVVRGDSAAYFCASSRGVTYEQYFGPGTRLTVT.

There are many counts of this clonotype. The gene calls are TRBV28 and TRBJ2-7; D unresolved. Trimming shortened V by 6 bases and J by 6 bases, and 15 bases separated the two germline ends. The CDR3 sequence is 13 residues long. In germline, CDR1 is MDHEN, CDR2 SYDVKM. The CDR3 sequence is CASSLAPRFEQYF. The DNA of the CDR3 is TGTGCCAGCAGCCTCGCCCCCAGATTCGAGCAGTACTTC.

V and J are TRBV9 and TRBJ1-2; TRBD1 aligns across 8 bases. Germline values: CDR1 SGDLS, CDR2 YYNGEE. The trim removed 3 bases at V and 3 bases at J, leaving 4 bases unmatched. This CDR3 spans 14 amino acids. For the CDR3, the DNA is TGTGCCAGCAGCGCGGACAGGGCAGACTATGGCTACACCTTC. This encodes CASSADRADYGYTF.

The table lists this clonotype with a few counts. This chain links TRBV29-1 with TRBJ2-3, with 10 nucleotides matching TRBD2. The CDR3 consists of 14 residues. The V and J ends lost 7 bases and 0 bases, in that order; junction bases with no gene match: 4. The V gene's germline CDR1 is SQVTM and CDR2 ANQGSEA. The CDR3: CSGETSGSTDTQYF. The CDR3 DNA reads TGCAGCGGCGAGACTAGCGGGAGCACAGATACGCAGTATTTT.

This clonotype has a handful of counts. DNA of the CDR3: TGTGCCAGCAGTGAGACGGAAGTGCAGTATTTT. This gives the protein CASSETEVQYF. The J gene is TRBJ2-3, the V gene TRBV2, with D unresolved. The germline V gene has CDR1 SNHLY and CDR2 FYNNEI. This CDR3 contains 11 residues. V was pared by 3 bases and J by 11 bases, with 9 bases between.

V usage is TRBV20-1 and J usage is TRBJ2-3; 8 nucleotides agree with TRBD2. Trimming at V came to 2 bases and at J to 5 bases, leaving 18 bases not matched to a gene. The CDR3 is made up of 18 amino acids. Germline loops: CDR1 DFQATT, CDR2 SNEGSKA (reference sequence). CDR3 DNA: TGCAGTGCTAGAAGCTTGGAGCGGGAGAAATTAGTTGTAGATACGCAGTATTTT. Translated: CSARSLEREKLVVDTQYF.

This clonotype showed up many times. The chain links TRBV20-1 to TRBJ2-7; D remains ambiguous. The CDR3 runs 13 residues. The V gene's germline CDR1 is DFQATT and CDR2 SNEGSKA (reference sequence). V lost 3 bases and J 1 base, leaving 10 bases between the germline ends. Written as DNA, the CDR3 is TGCAGTGCTAGGAGCGCTAATTCCTACGAGCAGTACTTC. Encoded protein: CSARSANSYEQYF.

There are a few counts of this clonotype. The rearrangement links TRBV9 to TRBJ1-1; 8 positions agree with TRBD1. Germline-derived CDR1 and CDR2 are SGDLS and YYNGEE. Trimming at V came to 2 bases and at J to 4 bases, leaving 4 bases not matched to a gene. The CDR3 extends over 14 amino acids. CDR3 amino acids: CASSVTGGGTEAFF. CDR3 coding DNA: TGTGCCAGCAGCGTCACAGGGGGGGGCACTGAAGCTTTCTTT.

This clonotype was counted at least ten times. This sequence joins TRBV29-1 and TRBJ1-1, with TRBD1 identical over 8 bases. Per germline, CDR1 SQVTM and CDR2 ANQGSEA. The ends lost 4 bases at V and 7 bases at J; junction bases unmatched: 8. This CDR3 region has 13 residues. The CDR3 is CSVAGGQAYEAFF. The CDR3 DNA sequence: TGCAGCGTTGCAGGGGGACAGGCCTATGAAGCTTTCTTT.

The table lists this clonotype with many counts. CDR3 in amino acids: CASSLPFGQGRNEQYF. The CDR3, as DNA: TGTGCCAGCAGCTTACCCTTCGGACAGGGGAGAAACGAGCAGTACTTC. The chain links TRBV7-8 to TRBJ2-7; 9 bases align to TRBD1. Germline assignment: CDR1 SGHVS and CDR2 FQNEAQ. This CDR3 spans 16 amino acids. Trimming cost V 2 bases and J 5 bases; bases outside gene matches: 10.

This clonotype turned up a few times. The V and J genes are TRBV7-3 and TRBJ1-6, with D unclear. The CDR3 contains 15 residues. From germline, CDR1 is SGHTA and CDR2 FQGTGA. Trimming cost V 8 bases and J 0 bases, with 11 bases left between them. CDR3 loop: CASSKESSYNSPLHF. CDR3 nucleotides: TGTGCCAGCTCCAAGGAGAGCTCCTATAATTCACCCCTCCACTTT.

This clonotype was counted between two and nine times. No conserved phenylalanine or tryptophan is present at the end of the CDR3, so a read error is the likely explanation. V usage is TRBV3-1 and J usage is TRBJ1-1; no clear D. CDR1 and CDR2 from the germline V gene are LGHDT and YNNKEL (reference sequence). The CDR3 extends over 13 amino acids. The V gene lost 6 bases and the J gene lost 2 bases, with 10 bases spanning the gap. The CDR3 DNA reads TGTGCCAGCAGATCCGACATTAACACTGAAGCTTTCTCT. Translated, it gives CASRSDINTEAFS.

The J gene is TRBJ2-2, the V gene TRBV6-5; 9 bases are a match to TRBD1. The CDR3 has 17 amino acids. The V and J ends lost 1 base and 6 bases, in that order; junction bases with no gene match: 9. Germline CDR1 MNHEY, CDR2 SVGAGI. This chain's CDR3 is CASSYFGQGRGPGELFF. The CDR3 nucleotides are TGTGCCAGCAGTTACTTCGGACAGGGGAGGGGTCCCGGGGAGCTGTTTTTT.

This clonotype was detected ten times or more. The J gene is TRBJ1-5, the V gene TRBV2; D gene uncertain. Per germline, CDR1 SNHLY and CDR2 FYNNEI. V was trimmed by 6 bases and J by 9 bases, leaving 12 bases between them. The CDR3 sequence is 12 residues long. CDR3 nucleotide sequence: TGTGCCAGCAGCGAGGTTGGTCCGCCCCAGCATTTT. Translating gives CASSEVGPPQHF.

In this sample, this clonotype turned up many times. The J gene is TRBJ2-7, the V gene TRBV28, with 11 positions matching TRBD2. Germline V gene sequence: CDR1 MDHEN, CDR2 SYDVKM. The CDR3 covers 17 residues. With 5 bases clipped from V and 2 bases from J, the junction kept 11 bases outside the gene matches. CDR3 sequence (DNA): TGTGCCAGCAGTCCACGGGAGGGACTAGCGGTGGCCTACGAGCAGTACTTC. Amino acid sequence: CASSPREGLAVAYEQYF.

This clonotype was seen repeatedly, ten times or more. This chain connects TRBV12-3 or TRBV12-4 to TRBJ2-3, with 7 bases matching TRBD2. J lost 5 bases, V lost 5 bases, and 16 bases had no gene match. This CDR3 is built from 17 residues. In DNA, the CDR3 is TGTGCCAGCAGTCTCTCCTATTCACTAGGGGAGGGAGATACGCAGTATTTT. As protein: CASSLSYSLGEGDTQYF.

This clonotype was recorded many times. This chain joins TRBV6-1 and TRBJ2-3; D uncertain. This CDR3 comprises 16 residues. Trimming took 6 bases from V and 0 from J, leaving 16 bases between them. Germline V gene data show CDR1 as MNHNS and CDR2 as SASEGT. The CDR3 protein is CASSPRGGASTDTQYF. The CDR3 DNA follows: TGTGCCAGCAGCCCTCGAGGCGGTGCTAGCACAGATACGCAGTATTTT.

This chain connects TRBV4-3 to TRBJ2-7; 8 nucleotides agree with TRBD1. The trim removed 3 bases at V and 4 bases at J, leaving 5 bases unmatched. The V gene's germline CDR1 is LGHNA and CDR2 YSLEER. There are 14 residues in the CDR3. This chain's CDR3 is CASSQATGVYEQYF. DNA of the CDR3: TGCGCCAGCAGCCAGGCGACAGGGGTTTACGAGCAGTACTTC.

This clonotype was seen only a few times. The chain carries TRBV6-2 or TRBV6-3 and TRBJ2-3; 7 bases align to TRBD1. V gave up 2 bases and J gave up 3 bases; unmatched junction bases: 8. Looked up from germline, CDR1 is MNHEY and CDR2 is SVGEGT. CDR3 length: 16 amino acids. CDR3 sequence reads: CASSYLRQGGTDTQYF. The CDR3, as DNA: TGTGCCAGCAGTTACCTTCGACAGGGTGGGACAGATACGCAGTATTTT.

This clonotype has ten or more counts. The chain links TRBV30 to TRBJ2-7; D is unresolved. The CDR3 has 11 residues. Per germline, CDR1 GTSNPN and CDR2 SVGIG (reference sequence). V gave up 2 bases and J gave up 4 bases, with 6 bases separating them. The CDR3 nucleotides are TGTGCCTGGAGTACCCCTTACGAGCAGTACTTC. The encoded protein is CAWSTPYEQYF.

The V and J genes are TRBV20-1 and TRBJ2-7, with 15 bases matching TRBD2. J was trimmed by 3 bases and V by 1 base; bases with no gene match: 1. Germline loops: CDR1 DFQATT, CDR2 SNEGSKA (reference sequence). The CDR3 length is 15 residues. The CDR3: CSARAGLAGGYEQYF. CDR3 sequence (DNA): TGCAGTGCTAGAGCGGGACTAGCGGGAGGCTACGAGCAGTACTTC.

The sample holds a few counts of this clonotype. This rearrangement joins TRBV28 to TRBJ1-6; TRBD1 aligns across 7 bases. Trimming at V came to 1 base and at J to 10 bases, leaving 10 bases not matched to a gene. Germline V gene data show CDR1 as MDHEN and CDR2 as SYDVKM. The CDR3 is made up of 16 amino acids. This CDR3 is CASSLSLVGGRSPLHF. In DNA form, the CDR3 reads TGTGCCAGCAGTTTATCCCTTGTAGGGGGCAGATCACCCCTCCACTTT. Looking up the rest from reference TRBV28 and TRBJ1-6 gives the full variable domain: DVKVTQSSRYLVKRTGEKVFLECVQDMDHENMFWYRQDPGLGLRLIYFSYDVKMKEKGDIPEGYSVSREKKERFSLILESASTNQTSMYLCASSLSLVGGRSPLHFGNGTRLTVT.

A word on this clonotype: A single base separates this from a much larger clone, so it may be a read error. The rearrangement joins TRBV6-2 or TRBV6-3 to TRBJ2-5, with D tentatively TRBD1 or TRBD2 (5 bases each). Per the germline V gene, CDR1 is MNHEY and CDR2 is SVGEGT. The CDR3 is 20 residues long. Trimming left V 0 bases short and J 4 bases short, with 27 bases between. The CDR3 DNA reads as TGTGCCAGCAGTTACTCGACCCTCGGAGCGTCTGGGGGATACCGAGAGACCCAGTACTTC. Its translation: CASSYSTLGASGGYRETQYF.

This clonotype has a handful of counts. CDR3 loop: CAISDSRNTGELFF. CDR3 bases: TGTGCCATCAGTGACTCGAGGAACACCGGGGAGCTGTTTTTT. The V and J genes are TRBV10-3 and TRBJ2-2; D unresolved. The CDR3 has 14 residues. The V end was cut by 3 bases, the J end by 1 base, with 6 bases between. Germline CDR1 is ENHRY and CDR2 is SYGVKD.

This chain joins TRBV18 and TRBJ2-7, with TRBD1 identical over 11 bases. Germline V gene data show CDR1 as KGHSH and CDR2 as LQKENI. With 3 bases clipped from V and 5 bases from J, the junction kept 15 bases outside the gene matches. This CDR3 comprises 18 residues. The CDR3 reads CASSPVTPGTGGSHEQYF. In nucleotides, the CDR3 is TGTGCCAGCTCACCCGTTACTCCCGGGACAGGGGGTTCCCACGAGCAGTACTTC. Full variable domain (remainder filled in from reference TRBV18 and TRBJ2-7): NAGVMQNPRHLVRRRGQEARLRCSPMKGHSHVYWYRQLPEEGLKFMVYLQKENIIDESGMPKERFSAEFPKEGPSILRIQQVVRGDSAAYFCASSPVTPGTGGSHEQYFGPGTRLTVT.

This clonotype appeared many times. This rearrangement joins TRBV27 to TRBJ2-1; 10 bases line up with TRBD2. Per germline, CDR1 MNHEY and CDR2 SMNVEV (reference sequence). CDR3 size: 15 residues. V dropped 3 bases and J dropped 8; count of bases not matched to a gene: 7. Here the CDR3 DNA reads TGTGCCAGCAGTTTTTCTAGCGGGAGAAGGGATGAGCAGTTCTTC. Translated, it gives CASSFSSGRRDEQFF.

This clonotype showed up many times. CDR3 protein: CASSYGTGTGELFF. For the CDR3, the DNA is TGTGCCAGCAGTTACGGGACAGGGACCGGGGAGCTGTTTTTT. This chain uses TRBV6-2 or TRBV6-3 with TRBJ2-2, with 9 bases that match TRBD1. The V gene end was trimmed by 2 bases and the J gene end by 5 bases; junction bases not matched to a gene: 0. The CDR3 runs to 14 residues. Germline CDR1 and CDR2: MNHEY and SVGEGT.